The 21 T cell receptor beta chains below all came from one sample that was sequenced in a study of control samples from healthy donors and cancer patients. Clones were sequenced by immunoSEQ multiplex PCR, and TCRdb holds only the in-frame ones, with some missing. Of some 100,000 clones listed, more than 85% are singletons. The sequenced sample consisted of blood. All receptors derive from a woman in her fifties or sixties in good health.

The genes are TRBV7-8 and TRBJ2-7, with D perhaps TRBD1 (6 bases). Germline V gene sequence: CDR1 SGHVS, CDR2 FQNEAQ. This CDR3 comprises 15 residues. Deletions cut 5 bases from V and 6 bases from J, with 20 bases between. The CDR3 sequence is CASSGSEGHWGEQYV. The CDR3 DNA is TGTGCCAGCAGCGGGTCTGAGGGACACTGGGGCGAGCAGTACGTC.

Written as DNA, the CDR3 is TGTGCCAGCAGCTTCGGGGGGGCTAGCGGGCCCTACGAGCAGTACGTC. As protein: CASSFGGASGPYEQYV. This chain uses TRBV5-6 with TRBJ2-7; 8 bases align to TRBD2. V dropped 2 bases and J dropped 2; count of bases not matched to a gene: 9. CDR1 and CDR2 (germline): SGHDT, YYEEEE. The CDR3 is made up of 16 amino acids.

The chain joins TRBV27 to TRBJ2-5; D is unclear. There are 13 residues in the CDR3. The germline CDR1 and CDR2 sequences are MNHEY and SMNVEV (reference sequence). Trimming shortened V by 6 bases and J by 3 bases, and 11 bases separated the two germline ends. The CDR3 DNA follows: TGTGCCAGCAGCCCGACACGGAAAGAGACCCAGTACTTC. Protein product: CASSPTRKETQYF.

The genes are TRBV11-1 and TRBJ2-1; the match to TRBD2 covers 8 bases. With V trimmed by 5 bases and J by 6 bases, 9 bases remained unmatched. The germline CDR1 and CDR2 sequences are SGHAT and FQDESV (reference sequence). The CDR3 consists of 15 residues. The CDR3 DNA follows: TGTGCCAGCAGCGCCCCGGTACGGGAGGGCAATGAGCAGTTCTTC. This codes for CASSAPVREGNEQFF.

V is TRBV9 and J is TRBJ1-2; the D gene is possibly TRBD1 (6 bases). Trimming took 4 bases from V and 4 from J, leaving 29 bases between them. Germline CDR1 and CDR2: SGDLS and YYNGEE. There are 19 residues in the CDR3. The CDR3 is CASSTPRWDILDQTYGYTF. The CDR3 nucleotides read TGTGCCAGCAGCACACCTCGATGGGACATTTTAGACCAAACCTATGGCTACACCTTC.

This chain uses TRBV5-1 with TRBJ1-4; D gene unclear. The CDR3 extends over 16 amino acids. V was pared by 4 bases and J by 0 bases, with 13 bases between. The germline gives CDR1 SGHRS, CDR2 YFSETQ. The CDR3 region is CASSPSGSATNEKLFF. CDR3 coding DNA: TGCGCCAGCAGCCCTAGCGGGTCTGCAACTAATGAAAAACTGTTTTTT.

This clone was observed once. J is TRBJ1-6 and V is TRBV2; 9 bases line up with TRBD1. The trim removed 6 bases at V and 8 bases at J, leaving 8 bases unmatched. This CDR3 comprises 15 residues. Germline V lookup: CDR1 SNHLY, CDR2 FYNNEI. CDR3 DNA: TGTGCCAGCAGGAATACAGGGGGCGGCTATTCACCCCTCCACTTT. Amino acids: CASRNTGGGYSPLHF.

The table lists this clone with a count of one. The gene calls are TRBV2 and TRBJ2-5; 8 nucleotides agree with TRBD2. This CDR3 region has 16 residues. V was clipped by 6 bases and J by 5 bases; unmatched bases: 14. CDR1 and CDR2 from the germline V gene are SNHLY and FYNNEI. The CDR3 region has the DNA TGTGCCAGCAGCGACCGAGAGAGACTAGCGAGGGAGACCCAGTACTTC. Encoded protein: CASSDRERLARETQYF.

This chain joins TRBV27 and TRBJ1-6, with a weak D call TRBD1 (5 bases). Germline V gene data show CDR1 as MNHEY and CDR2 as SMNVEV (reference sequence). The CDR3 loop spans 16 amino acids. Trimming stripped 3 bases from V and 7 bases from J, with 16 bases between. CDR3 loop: CASSFTGRDENSPLHF. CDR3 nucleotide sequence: TGTGCCAGCAGTTTTACGGGCAGGGATGAAAATTCACCCCTCCACTTT.

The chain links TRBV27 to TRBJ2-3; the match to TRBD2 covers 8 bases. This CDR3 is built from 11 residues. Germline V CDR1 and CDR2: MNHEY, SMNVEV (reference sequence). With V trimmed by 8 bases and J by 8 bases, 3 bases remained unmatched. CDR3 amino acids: CASAAGGTQYF. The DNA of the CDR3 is TGTGCCAGCGCGGCGGGGGGTACGCAGTATTTT.

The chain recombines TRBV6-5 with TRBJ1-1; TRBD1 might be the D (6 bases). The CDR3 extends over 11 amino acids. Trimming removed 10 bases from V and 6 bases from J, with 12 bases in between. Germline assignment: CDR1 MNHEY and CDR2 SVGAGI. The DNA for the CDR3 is TGTGCCACTTCACAGGGCCCTGAAGCTTTCTTT. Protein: CATSQGPEAFF.

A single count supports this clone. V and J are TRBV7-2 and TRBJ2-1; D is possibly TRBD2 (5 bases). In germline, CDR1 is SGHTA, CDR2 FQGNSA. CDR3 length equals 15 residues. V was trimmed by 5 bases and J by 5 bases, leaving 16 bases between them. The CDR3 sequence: CASSPLLGLNNEQFF. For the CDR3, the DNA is TGTGCCAGCAGCCCGCTACTAGGGTTGAACAATGAGCAGTTCTTC.

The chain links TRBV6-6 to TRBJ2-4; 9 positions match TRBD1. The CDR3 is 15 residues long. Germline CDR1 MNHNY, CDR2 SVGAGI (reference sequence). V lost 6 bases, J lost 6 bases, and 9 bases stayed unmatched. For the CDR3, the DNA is TGTGCCAGCAGCATATGGACAGGGGAGATAAACATTCAGTACTTC. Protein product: CASSIWTGEINIQYF.

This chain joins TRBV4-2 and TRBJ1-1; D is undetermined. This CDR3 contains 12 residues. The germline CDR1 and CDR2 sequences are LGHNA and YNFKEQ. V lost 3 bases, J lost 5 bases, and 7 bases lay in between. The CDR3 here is CASSQTNTEAFF. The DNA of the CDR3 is TGTGCCAGCAGCCAGACGAATACTGAAGCTTTCTTT.

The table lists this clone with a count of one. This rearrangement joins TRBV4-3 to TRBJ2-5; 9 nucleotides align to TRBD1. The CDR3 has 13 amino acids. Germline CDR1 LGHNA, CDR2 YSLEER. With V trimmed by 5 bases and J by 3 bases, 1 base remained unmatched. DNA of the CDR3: TGCGCCAGCAGCGGGGACAGGGAAGAGACCCAGTACTTC. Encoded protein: CASSGDREETQYF.

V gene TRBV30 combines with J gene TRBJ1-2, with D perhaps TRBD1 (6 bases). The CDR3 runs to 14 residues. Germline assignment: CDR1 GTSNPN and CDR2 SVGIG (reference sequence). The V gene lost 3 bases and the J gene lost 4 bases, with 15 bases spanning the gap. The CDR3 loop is CAWRAGEGFYGYTF. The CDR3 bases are TGTGCCTGGAGGGCAGGGGAGGGATTCTATGGCTACACCTTC.

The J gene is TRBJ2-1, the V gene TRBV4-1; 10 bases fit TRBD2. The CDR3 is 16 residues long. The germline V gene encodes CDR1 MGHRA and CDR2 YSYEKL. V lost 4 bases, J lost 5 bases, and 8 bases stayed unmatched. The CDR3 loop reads CASSPPRTSGDNEQFF. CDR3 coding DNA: TGCGCCAGCAGCCCCCCCAGGACTAGCGGAGACAATGAGCAGTTCTTC.

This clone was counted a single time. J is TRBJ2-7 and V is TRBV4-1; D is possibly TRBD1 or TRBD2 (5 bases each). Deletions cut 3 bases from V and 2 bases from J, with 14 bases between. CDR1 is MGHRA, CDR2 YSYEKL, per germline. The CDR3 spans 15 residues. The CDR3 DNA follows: TGCGCCAGCAGCCACGAAGGGACCGCGACCTACGAGCAGTACTTC. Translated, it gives CASSHEGTATYEQYF.

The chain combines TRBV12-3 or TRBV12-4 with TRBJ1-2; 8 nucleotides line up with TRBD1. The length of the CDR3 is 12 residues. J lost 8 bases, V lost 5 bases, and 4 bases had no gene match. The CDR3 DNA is TGTGCCAGCAGTAGGACAGGGTTAGGCTACACCTTC. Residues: CASSRTGLGYTF.

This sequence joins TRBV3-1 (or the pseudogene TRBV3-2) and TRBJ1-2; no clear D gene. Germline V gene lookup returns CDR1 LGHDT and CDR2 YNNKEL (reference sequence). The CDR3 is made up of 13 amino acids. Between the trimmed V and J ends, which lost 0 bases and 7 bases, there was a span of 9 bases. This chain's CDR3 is CASSQDFGRGYTF. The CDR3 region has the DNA TGTGCCAGCAGCCAAGATTTTGGCCGTGGCTACACCTTC.

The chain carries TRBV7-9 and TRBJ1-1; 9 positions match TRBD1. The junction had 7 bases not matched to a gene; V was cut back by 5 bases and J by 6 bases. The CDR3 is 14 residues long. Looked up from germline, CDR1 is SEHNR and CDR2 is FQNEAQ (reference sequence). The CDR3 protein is CASSLGQGSSEAFF. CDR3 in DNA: TGTGCCAGCAGCCTTGGACAGGGGTCCTCTGAAGCTTTCTTT.